The source of this T cell receptor beta chain is a study of post-analysis software for immune sequencing data. Notes on the study in general: Roughly 5 TRBV segments, TRBV5-6, TRBV5-1 and TRBV20-1 among them, were found more frequent in patients than controls.

A remark on this clonotype: Its antigen is unidentified.

This CDR3 is built from 17 residues. Trimming took 4 bases from V and 2 from J; bases not matched to a gene: 11. CDR1 is SEHNR and CDR2 is FQNEAQ in the germline V gene (reference sequence). Each TCR beta cDNA library carried unique molecular identifiers. TCRdb recomputed calls from the PCR reads with MiXCR, one row per CDR3 protein. The data show about 540,000 distinct CDR3 sequences, with approximately 31% seen just once and 5% to 6% held by the top ten. The gene calls are TRBV7-9 and TRBJ2-5; 9 bases fit TRBD2. This sequence originates from a girl aged 2 to 17 with multiple sclerosis. The material sequenced was blood. The CDR3 here is CASSSLGVAGVQETQYF. The CDR3 DNA follows: TGTGCCAGCAGCTCCCTGGGGGTAGCGGGGGTTCAAGAGACCCAGTACTTC.